These T cell receptor beta chains were read from a single sample in a study of tumor-infiltrating lymphocytes in primary liver carcinoma. MiXCR, run by TCRdb on the multiplex PCR reads, gives a single entry per CDR3 protein. Here the sample spans around 120,000 distinct CDR3 sequences, roughly 69% being singletons. The sequenced sample was liver tumor tissue from sampling region 1. Receptors were obtained from a woman aged 60-75 years with primary liver carcinoma and hepatitis B virus infection. Each CDR3 is given with its conserved first and last residue. The order of the fields is clone size, J gene, V gene, D gene, CDR3 protein, CDR3 DNA. A D gene is named only where the DNA matches it firmly. Clone size is shown for a subset of rows, as once, few, many or a class of expanded clone.

NA,TRBJ2-6,TRBV11-3,TRBD1,CVSSPRTGTSGANVLTF,TGTGTCAGCAGTCCTCGGACAGGGACCAGTGGGGCCAACGTCCTGACTTTC
NA,TRBJ2-7,TRBV11-3,NA,CTSSLDRGRAYEQYF,TGTACTAGCAGCTTAGACCGGGGCAGAGCCTACGAGCAGTACTTC
few,TRBJ1-5,TRBV6-6,NA,CASTSGSYQPQHF,TGTGCCAGCACCTCGGGGAGCTATCAGCCCCAGCATTTT
NA,TRBJ1-5,TRBV28,NA,CASSLLLGGTQVHSNQPQHF,TGTGCCAGCAGTTTATTACTCGGGGGAACTCAAGTACATAGCAATCAGCCCCAGCATTTT
once,TRBJ2-5,TRBV5-1,TRBD1,CASSADRVLKYF,TGCGCCAGCAGCGCAGACAGGGTCCTCAAGTACTTC
NA,TRBJ2-3,TRBV11-2,NA,CASSVPRDNRGTQYF,TGTGCCAGCAGCGTTCCCCGGGACAACCGAGGTACGCAGTATTTT
NA,TRBJ2-7,TRBV29-1,TRBD2,CSVASAGGPTTSYEQYF,TGCAGCGTTGCTAGTGCGGGGGGGCCCACCACCTCCTACGAGCAGTACTTC
NA,TRBJ2-7,TRBV28,NA,CASSPPGRVTYEQYF,TGTGCCAGCAGTCCGCCGGGTAGGGTGACCTACGAGCAGTACTTC
few,TRBJ2-2,TRBV7-9,TRBD2,CASVGGGPGTGELFF,TGTGCCAGCGTCGGGGGAGGGCCCGGCACCGGGGAGCTGTTTTTT
NA,TRBJ2-3,TRBV6-5,NA,CASSPYADMQFF,TGTGCCAGCAGTCCCTATGCTGATATGCAGTTTTTT
many,TRBJ2-5,TRBV10-2,TRBD2,CASSDLAGGPRETQYF,TGCGCCAGCAGTGACTTAGCGGGAGGGCCCAGGGAGACCCAGTACTTC
NA,TRBJ2-1,TRBV6-6,TRBD2,CASSYSRVAGEVGCNEQFF,TGTGCCAGCAGTTACTCGAGGGTAGCGGGGGAGGTGGGTTGCAATGAGCAGTTCTTC
NA,TRBJ2-7,TRBV11-3,TRBD1,CASSHRTGGNYEQYF,TGTGCCAGCAGCCATCGGACAGGGGGCAACTACGAGCAGTACTTC
few,TRBJ2-7,TRBV28,TRBD1,CASSSGTGGYEQYF,TGTGCCAGCAGTAGCGGGACAGGGGGCTACGAGCAGTACTTC
once,TRBJ2-1,TRBV5-1,TRBD2,CASSFAGAVSEQFF,TGCGCCAGCAGCTTTGCGGGAGCGGTCAGTGAGCAGTTCTTC
NA,TRBJ2-2,TRBV12-3/TRBV12-4,TRBD1,CASSSGQGGWSGELFF,TGTGCCAGCAGTTCCGGACAGGGGGGCTGGTCGGGGGAGCTGTTTTTT
NA,TRBJ2-1,TRBV12-3/TRBV12-4,TRBD1,CATRDRGSNEQFF,TGTGCCACCAGAGACAGGGGGTCCAATGAGCAGTTCTTC
NA,TRBJ2-7,TRBV5-1,NA,CAISLDGLGLAYEQYF,TGCGCCATCAGCTTGGATGGACTGGGGTTGGCCTACGAGCAGTACTTC
once,TRBJ2-3,TRBV29-1,NA,CSVMLGNTYTQYF,TGCAGCGTGATGCTGGGGAACACATATACGCAGTATTTT
many,TRBJ2-2,TRBV6-1,NA,CASTAWDTGELFF,TGTGCCAGCACCGCCTGGGACACCGGGGAGCTGTTTTTT
NA,TRBJ1-1,TRBV29-1,NA,CSVDEGSAFF,TGCAGTGTTGATGAGGGATCGGCTTTCTTT
NA,TRBJ2-1,TRBV28,NA,CANCSPVGGTYNEQFF,TGTGCCAACTGTTCTCCAGTCGGGGGTACCTACAATGAGCAGTTCTTC
NA,TRBJ1-2,TRBV25-1,TRBD1,CASSETGYDYGYTF,TGTGCCAGCAGTGAGACAGGGTATGACTATGGCTACACCTTC
NA,TRBJ2-1,TRBV20-1,NA,CSFGSPVVGSYNEQFF,TGCAGTTTTGGATCCCCCGTGGTGGGCTCCTACAATGAGCAGTTCTTC
once,TRBJ2-2,TRBV11-2,NA,CASSRTRANTGELFF,TGTGCCAGCAGCCGTACTAGGGCGAACACCGGGGAGCTGTTTTTT
NA,TRBJ2-1,TRBV11-2,TRBD1,CASNFSGRGQGAGEQSF,TGTGCCAGCAACTTCTCCGGCCGGGGACAGGGGGCCGGTGAGCAGTCCTTC
many,TRBJ2-4,TRBV6-6,TRBD2,CATTSRSGGRNIQYF,TGTGCCACCACCTCGAGAAGCGGGGGGAGGAACATTCAGTACTTC
NA,TRBJ2-2,TRBV28,TRBD2,CASSGDYATIGELFF,TGTGCCAGCAGTGGGGACTATGCCACCATCGGGGAGCTGTTTTTT
NA,TRBJ2-2,TRBV11-2,TRBD2,CASRSRSLAGVRELLF,TGTGCCAGCAGATCCCGCAGTCTAGCGGGAGTTCGGGAGCTGTTATTT
few,TRBJ1-2,TRBV7-9,TRBD1,CASSLGQALNYGYTF,TGTGCCAGCAGCCTGGGACAGGCCCTTAACTATGGCTACACCTTC
many,TRBJ2-5,TRBV29-1,NA,CSVNERGSAQETQYF,TGCAGCGTAAATGAACGAGGGTCGGCTCAAGAGACCCAGTACTTC
NA,TRBJ2-3,TRBV5-6,TRBD2,CASRPAPTSGRTYRQYF,TGTGCCAGCAGGCCAGCCCCCACTAGCGGGAGAACATATAGGCAGTATTTT
NA,TRBJ2-5,TRBV5-1,NA,CASSRVQETQYF,TGCGCCAGCAGTCGGGTACAAGAGACCCAGTACTTC
few,TRBJ2-1,TRBV5-4,NA,CASSVFLLRNINEQFF,TGTGCCAGCAGCGTCTTCCTTTTGAGGAACATCAATGAGCAGTTCTTC
many,TRBJ2-7,TRBV4-2,TRBD2,CASSLGLAGAYEQYF,TGTGCCAGCAGCCTTGGACTAGCGGGAGCCTACGAGCAGTACTTC
NA,TRBJ2-3,TRBV6-5,TRBD2,CASGRTSVGRDTQYF,TGTGCCAGTGGTAGGACTAGCGTGGGGAGGGATACGCAGTATTTT
few,TRBJ2-3,TRBV28,NA,CASSAADLGGGRPDTQYF,TGTGCCAGCAGTGCCGCCGATTTGGGGGGCGGGAGACCGGATACGCAGTATTTT
NA,TRBJ2-1,TRBV11-3,NA,CASGKGVGERDNEQFF,TGTGCCAGCGGCAAGGGCGTAGGCGAAAGGGACAATGAGCAGTTCTTT
NA,TRBJ2-3,TRBV6-5,NA,CASSRPGWGGQQDTQYF,TGTGCCAGCAGCCGCCCGGGGTGGGGCGGACAACAAGATACGCAGTATTTT
many,TRBJ1-2,TRBV6-5,NA,CASERGYGYTF,TGTGCCAGCGAGAGGGGGTATGGCTACACCTTC
many,TRBJ1-4,TRBV12-3/TRBV12-4,NA,CASSLGGTRNEKLFF,TGTGCCAGCAGTTTAGGAGGGACAAGGAATGAAAAACTGTTTTTT
NA,TRBJ2-1,TRBV11-2,TRBD2,CAGSRRLAGGSGDEQFF,TGTGCCGGCAGCAGGAGACTAGCGGGAGGGTCGGGGGATGAACAGTTCTTC
many,TRBJ2-7,TRBV5-6,NA,CASSFGQGASYF,NA
NA,TRBJ2-7,TRBV11-2,TRBD1,CASSLGDRAGHYEQYF,TGTGCCAGCAGCTTAGGGGACAGGGCTGGTCACTACGAGCAGTACTTC
few,TRBJ2-2,TRBV12-3/TRBV12-4,NA,CATKEQNTGELFF,TGTGCCACCAAAGAACAGAACACCGGGGAGCTGTTTTTT
NA,TRBJ2-2,TRBV9,NA,CASSPVGGGDTGELFF,TGTGCCAGCAGCCCAGTGGGAGGTGGGGACACCGGGGAGCTGTTTTTT
NA,TRBJ2-1,TRBV11-2,TRBD2,CAGSSLAGFYNGQFF,TGTGCCGGCAGCTCGCTAGCGGGATTCTACAATGGGCAGTTCTTC
NA,TRBJ2-3,TRBV11-1,NA,CASSLMNSRTTDTQYF,TGTGCCAGCAGCTTGATGAACTCGCGGACCACAGATACCCAGTATTTT
many,TRBJ2-5,TRBV5-8,TRBD1,CASSLGLDRGQETQYF,TGTGCCAGCAGCTTAGGCCTCGACAGGGGACAAGAGACCCAGTACTTC
NA,TRBJ2-2,TRBV11-3,NA,CASSGRTVSRELFF,TGTGCCAGTAGCGGTAGGACGGTGTCCAGGGAGCTGTTTTTT
many,TRBJ2-3,TRBV10-1,TRBD2,CASSEESAGALTNTQYF,TGCGCCAGCAGTGAAGAAAGTGCGGGAGCCCTCACGAATACGCAGTATTTT
NA,TRBJ1-2,TRBV11-2,NA,CDSDQAGSYGYTF,TGTGACAGCGATCAGGCAGGATCATATGGCTACACCTTC
NA,TRBJ2-7,TRBV7-9,TRBD2,CASSLSGSGYERYF,TGTGCCAGCAGTCTTAGCGGGAGTGGCTACGAGCGGTACTTC
many,TRBJ1-6,TRBV6-5,TRBD1,CASSYGWDSYNSPLHF,TGTGCCAGCAGTTACGGATGGGACAGCTATAATTCACCCCTCCACTTT
few,TRBJ2-1,TRBV5-1,NA,CASSSGSFSYNEQFF,TGCGCCAGCAGCTCCGGGAGTTTCTCCTACAATGAGCAGTTCTTC